The 26 T cell receptor beta chains presented below share a single source sample, sequenced in a study of T cells after yellow fever vaccination. MiXCR was run by TCRdb on the 5' RACE reads, yielding one entry per CDR3 protein. The table has some 550,000 distinct CDR3 sequences, about a fifth seen once. This material consisted of PBMCs, taken 15 days after the yellow fever booster vaccination. Every receptor here comes from a man aged 30 to 39 who received the YFV17D yellow fever vaccine.

This clonotype was seen only a few times. The V gene is TRBV5-1, the J gene TRBJ2-1; D is ambiguous. Germline V CDR1 and CDR2: SGHRS, YFSETQ. V was shortened by 0 bases and J by 1 base, with 11 bases between the two germline ends. CDR3 length: 16 amino acids. CDR3 amino acids: CASSLGGAASYNEQFF. Here the CDR3 DNA reads TGCGCCAGCAGCTTGGGTGGTGCAGCGTCCTACAATGAGCAGTTCTTC. Together with reference TRBV5-1 and TRBJ2-1, the CDR3 gives the full variable domain: KAGVTQTPRYLIKTRGQQVTLSCSPISGHRSVSWYQQTPGQGLQFLFEYFSETQRNKGNFPGRFSGRQFSNSRSEMNVSTLELGDSALYLCASSLGGAASYNEQFFGPGTRLTVL.

In its sample, this clonotype was seen many times. The chain is built from TRBV9 and TRBJ2-3; a possible D gene is TRBD2 (5 bases). Deletions cut 0 bases from V and 6 bases from J, with 17 bases between. Germline V gives CDR1 SGDLS, CDR2 YYNGEE. The CDR3 extends over 16 amino acids. Here the CDR3 reads CASSVATTLRGDTQYF. CDR3 nucleotide sequence: TGTGCCAGCAGCGTAGCTACGACCCTCCGAGGGGATACGCAGTATTTT.

This rearrangement joins TRBV7-2 to TRBJ1-2; D is unclear. Germline V CDR1 and CDR2: SGHTA, FQGNSA. The CDR3 extends over 12 amino acids. V lost 2 bases to trimming and J lost 6 bases, with 7 bases between them. CDR3 DNA sequence: TGTGCCAGCAGCTTAATGGAGAATGGCTACACCTTC. Encoded protein: CASSLMENGYTF.

This clonotype was counted many times. The rearrangement links TRBV7-2 to TRBJ2-5; D not resolved. This CDR3 is 14 amino acids long. The germline CDR1 and CDR2 sequences are SGHTA and FQGNSA. V lost 1 base to trimming and J lost 1 base, with 7 bases between them. CDR3 in amino acids: CASSLDPGQETQYF. For the CDR3, the DNA is TGTGCCAGCAGCTTAGACCCAGGCCAAGAGACCCAGTACTTC. The full variable domain, in which reference TRBV7-2 and TRBJ2-5 provide the parts outside the CDR3, is GAGVSQSPSNKVTEKGKDVELRCDPISGHTALYWYRQSLGQGLEFLIYFQGNSAPDKSGLPSDRFSAERTGGSVSTLTIQRTQQEDSAVYLCASSLDPGQETQYFGPGTRLLVL.

This clonotype was found once. The genes are TRBV5-6 and TRBJ2-5, with a tentative D call TRBD1 (5 bases). V was cut by 2 bases and J by 7 bases, with 12 bases left in between. Germline values: CDR1 SGHDT, CDR2 YYEEEE. The CDR3 consists of 13 residues. CDR3 DNA sequence: TGTGCCAGCAGCTTCGACAGTCCGGGGACCCAGTACTTC. Translating it yields CASSFDSPGTQYF.

This chain uses TRBV25-1 with TRBJ2-7; D is undetermined. CDR3 size: 14 residues. In germline, CDR1 is MGHDK, CDR2 SYGVNS. V dropped 1 base and J dropped 5 bases, with 12 bases sitting between them. CDR3 nucleotides: TGTGCCAGCAGTGAATGGGAACAGAGCCACGAGCAGTACTTC. Translating gives CASSEWEQSHEQYF.

This clonotype occurred a few times. The genes are TRBV2 and TRBJ1-1; D gene ambiguous. The germline V gene has CDR1 SNHLY and CDR2 FYNNEI. The CDR3 spans 13 residues. The V end lost 5 bases, the J end lost 1 base, and 8 bases lay between the germline ends. CDR3 sequence: CASSRRQNTEAFF. CDR3 nucleotides: TGTGCCAGCAGTCGGAGACAGAACACTGAAGCTTTCTTT.

This clonotype was picked up a small number of times. V and J are TRBV10-3 and TRBJ1-5; 11 bases agree with TRBD1. After removal of 10 bases from V and 5 bases from J, the junction contained 4 bases not matched to a gene. The CDR3 has 13 amino acids. Looked up from germline, CDR1 is ENHRY and CDR2 is SYGVKD. The CDR3 protein is CATGQGADQPQHF. DNA for the CDR3: TGTGCCACTGGACAGGGGGCCGATCAGCCCCAGCATTTT.

This clonotype was recorded a few times. V is TRBV20-1 and J is TRBJ2-7, with TRBD2 matching 16 bases. CDR1 and CDR2 (germline): DFQATT, SNEGSKA (reference sequence). CDR3 size: 15 residues. V dropped 5 bases and J dropped 6; count of bases not matched to a gene: 7. The CDR3 DNA reads as TGCAGTGCTGCGCTTGGGACTAGCGGGAGGGTCGAGCAGTACTTC. This codes for CSAALGTSGRVEQYF.

This clonotype was found a few times. The gene calls are TRBV5-1 and TRBJ2-1; unclear D gene. CDR3 length: 14 residues. Per germline, CDR1 SGHRS and CDR2 YFSETQ. V lost 0 bases and J 0 bases, leaving 4 bases between the germline ends. Here the CDR3 DNA reads TGCGCCAGCAGCTTGGAGACCTCCTACAATGAGCAGTTCTTC. Translation: CASSLETSYNEQFF.

The chain couples TRBV12-3 or TRBV12-4 to TRBJ2-1; 12 nucleotides align to TRBD1. J was trimmed by 8 bases and V by 1 base; bases with no gene match: 6. The CDR3 covers 16 residues. CDR3 DNA sequence: TGTGCCAGCAGTTTAGATCGGGACAGGGGGCGGGATGAGCAGTTCTTC. It codes for CASSLDRDRGRDEQFF.

This clonotype appeared many times. The chain uses TRBV18 and TRBJ2-2, with D perhaps matching TRBD1 or TRBD2 (5 bases each). V was pared by 4 bases and J by 2 bases, with 8 bases between. In germline, CDR1 is KGHSH, CDR2 LQKENI. The CDR3 totals 14 residues. CDR3 loop: CASSLGDNTGELFF. As DNA, the CDR3 is TGTGCCAGCTCACTAGGGGACAACACCGGGGAGCTGTTTTTT.

This clonotype was seen a handful of times. This rearrangement joins TRBV7-8 to TRBJ2-3; unclear D gene. The CDR3 covers 14 residues. The germline V gene encodes CDR1 SGHVS and CDR2 FQNEAQ. V lost 2 bases and J lost 4, with 10 bases in between. CDR3 DNA sequence: TGTGCCAGCAGCTTACTACAAATCTCAGATACGCAGTATTTT. This gives the protein CASSLLQISDTQYF.

This clonotype came up a few times. V gene TRBV11-2 combines with J gene TRBJ2-4, with 15 bases fitting TRBD2. Germline values: CDR1 SGHAT, CDR2 FQNNGV. The CDR3 contains 18 residues. J gave up 10 bases and V 5 bases, and 15 bases lay outside the gene matches. The CDR3 is CASSAGLAGGRAGGIQYF. The CDR3 DNA is TGTGCCAGCAGCGCGGGACTAGCGGGAGGTCGCGCTGGTGGGATTCAGTACTTC.

This clonotype was seen only a few times. This rearrangement joins TRBV5-6 to TRBJ1-4; the match to TRBD1 covers 12 bases. The CDR3 loop spans 17 amino acids. The V and J ends lost 3 bases and 5 bases, in that order; junction bases with no gene match: 8. CDR1 is SGHDT, CDR2 YYEEEE, per germline. The CDR3 loop is CASSSDRDRGPNEKLFF. Here the CDR3 DNA reads TGTGCCAGCAGCTCGGACCGGGACAGGGGGCCGAATGAAAAACTGTTTTTT.

The rearrangement links TRBV5-1 to TRBJ2-2; 11 nucleotides line up with TRBD2. The CDR3 extends over 17 amino acids. The germline CDR1 and CDR2 sequences are SGHRS and YFSETQ. V lost 0 bases and J lost 5; bases outside the gene matches: 6. The CDR3 sequence: CASSLAVLAGETGELFF. The CDR3 coding sequence is TGCGCCAGCAGCTTGGCTGTACTAGCGGGAGAAACCGGGGAGCTGTTTTTT.

At least ten counts were recorded for this clonotype. This chain links TRBV12-3 or TRBV12-4 with TRBJ1-6; weak D call: TRBD1 (5 bases). V was trimmed by 5 bases and J by 9 bases, leaving 14 bases between them. The CDR3 runs 14 residues. The CDR3 protein is CASSPRDLGSPLHF. As DNA, the CDR3 is TGTGCCAGCAGTCCCCGGGACTTGGGTTCACCCCTCCACTTT.

The chain links TRBV30 to TRBJ2-7; D gene ambiguous. CDR3 length equals 12 residues. Germline CDR1 reads GTSNPN; CDR2 reads SVGIG (reference sequence). Trimming removed 7 bases from V and 0 bases from J, with 10 bases in between. The CDR3 spells CAFDPGSYEQYF. The CDR3 DNA reads TGTGCCTTTGATCCGGGCTCCTACGAGCAGTACTTC. The complete variable domain, with remaining parts taken from reference TRBV30 and TRBJ2-7, reads SQTIHQWPATLVQPVGSPLSLECTVEGTSNPNLYWYRQAAGRGLQLLFYSVGIGQISSEVPQNLSASRPQDRQFILSSKKLLLSDSGFYLCAFDPGSYEQYFGPGTRLTVT.

This clonotype was detected ten times or more. J is TRBJ2-7 and V is TRBV20-1; 9 bases are shared with TRBD2. Germline V gene sequence: CDR1 DFQATT, CDR2 SNEGSKA (reference sequence). CDR3 length: 16 residues. Germline trimming cut 0 bases from V and 0 bases from J; bases unmatched to any gene: 6. The CDR3 nucleotides read TGCAGTGCTAGAGATCCGGCGGGAGGGGACTCCTACGAGCAGTACTTC. It codes for CSARDPAGGDSYEQYF.

The sample holds a few counts of this clonotype. The genes are TRBV27 and TRBJ2-3; possibly TRBD1 for D (5 bases). V shed 3 bases and J shed 0 bases, with 10 bases lying between them. Germline CDR1 MNHEY, CDR2 SMNVEV (reference sequence). The CDR3 consists of 15 residues. CDR3 in DNA: TGTGCCAGCAGTTTGCGGACAACTAGCACAGATACGCAGTATTTT. Translation: CASSLRTTSTDTQYF.

This clonotype has a handful of counts. The chain is built from TRBV7-2 and TRBJ2-5; D is uncertain. CDR3 length: 14 residues. Germline V gene sequence: CDR1 SGHTA, CDR2 FQGNSA. Between the trimmed V and J ends, which lost 1 base and 4 bases, there was a span of 10 bases. For the CDR3, the DNA is TGTGCCAGCAGCTTAGGTACCGGAGCAGAGACCCAGTACTTC. It specifies CASSLGTGAETQYF. Full variable domain (rest looked up from reference TRBV7-2 and TRBJ2-5): GAGVSQSPSNKVTEKGKDVELRCDPISGHTALYWYRQSLGQGLEFLIYFQGNSAPDKSGLPSDRFSAERTGGSVSTLTIQRTQQEDSAVYLCASSLGTGAETQYFGPGTRLLVL.

This clonotype was seen only a few times. The gene calls are TRBV5-1 and TRBJ2-5; D could derive from TRBD1 or TRBD2 (5 bases each). Germline CDR1 SGHRS, CDR2 YFSETQ. The CDR3 extends over 14 amino acids. Trimming took 4 bases from V and 3 from J, leaving 13 bases between them. CDR3 in DNA: TGCGCCAGCAGCCTCCCAGGGCGGGAAGAGACCCAGTACTTC. Translation: CASSLPGREETQYF.

This clonotype showed up just a few times. The chain joins TRBV20-1 to TRBJ1-4, with 9 bases identical to TRBD1. Germline loops: CDR1 DFQATT, CDR2 SNEGSKA (reference sequence). This CDR3 is 15 amino acids long. V was pared by 3 bases and J by 5 bases, with 7 bases of the junction left unmatched. The CDR3 region is CSARDRTGENEKLFF. As DNA, the CDR3 is TGCAGTGCTAGGGATCGGACAGGGGAAAATGAAAAACTGTTTTTT.

The chain links TRBV5-5 to TRBJ2-7, with 8 nucleotides matching TRBD2. V lost 4 bases and J lost 4; bases outside the gene matches: 10. The germline V gene encodes CDR1 SGHKS and CDR2 YYEKEE (reference sequence). The CDR3 has 15 amino acids. CDR3 sequence reads: CASSGRSGSVYEQYF. CDR3 nucleotides: TGTGCCAGCAGCGGAAGAAGCGGGAGTGTATACGAGCAGTACTTC.

The chain has TRBV9 and TRBJ2-1; no clear D gene. Trimming removed 0 bases at V and 5 bases at J, with 9 bases between. Germline loops: CDR1 SGDLS, CDR2 YYNGEE. This CDR3 has 14 residues. CDR3 DNA: TGTGCCAGCAGCGTAGAGGGTCTAAACAATGAGCAGTTCTTC. This gives the protein CASSVEGLNNEQFF.

This clonotype has just a few counts. The gene calls are TRBV20-1 and TRBJ2-4, with 7 bases aligning to TRBD2. CDR1 is DFQATT, CDR2 SNEGSKA, per germline (reference sequence). V lost 0 bases and J lost 7; bases outside the gene matches: 6. This CDR3 comprises 14 residues. As DNA, the CDR3 is TGCAGTGCTAGAGAGGGACTATCCCCCAACATTCAGTACTTC. Its protein product is CSAREGLSPNIQYF.